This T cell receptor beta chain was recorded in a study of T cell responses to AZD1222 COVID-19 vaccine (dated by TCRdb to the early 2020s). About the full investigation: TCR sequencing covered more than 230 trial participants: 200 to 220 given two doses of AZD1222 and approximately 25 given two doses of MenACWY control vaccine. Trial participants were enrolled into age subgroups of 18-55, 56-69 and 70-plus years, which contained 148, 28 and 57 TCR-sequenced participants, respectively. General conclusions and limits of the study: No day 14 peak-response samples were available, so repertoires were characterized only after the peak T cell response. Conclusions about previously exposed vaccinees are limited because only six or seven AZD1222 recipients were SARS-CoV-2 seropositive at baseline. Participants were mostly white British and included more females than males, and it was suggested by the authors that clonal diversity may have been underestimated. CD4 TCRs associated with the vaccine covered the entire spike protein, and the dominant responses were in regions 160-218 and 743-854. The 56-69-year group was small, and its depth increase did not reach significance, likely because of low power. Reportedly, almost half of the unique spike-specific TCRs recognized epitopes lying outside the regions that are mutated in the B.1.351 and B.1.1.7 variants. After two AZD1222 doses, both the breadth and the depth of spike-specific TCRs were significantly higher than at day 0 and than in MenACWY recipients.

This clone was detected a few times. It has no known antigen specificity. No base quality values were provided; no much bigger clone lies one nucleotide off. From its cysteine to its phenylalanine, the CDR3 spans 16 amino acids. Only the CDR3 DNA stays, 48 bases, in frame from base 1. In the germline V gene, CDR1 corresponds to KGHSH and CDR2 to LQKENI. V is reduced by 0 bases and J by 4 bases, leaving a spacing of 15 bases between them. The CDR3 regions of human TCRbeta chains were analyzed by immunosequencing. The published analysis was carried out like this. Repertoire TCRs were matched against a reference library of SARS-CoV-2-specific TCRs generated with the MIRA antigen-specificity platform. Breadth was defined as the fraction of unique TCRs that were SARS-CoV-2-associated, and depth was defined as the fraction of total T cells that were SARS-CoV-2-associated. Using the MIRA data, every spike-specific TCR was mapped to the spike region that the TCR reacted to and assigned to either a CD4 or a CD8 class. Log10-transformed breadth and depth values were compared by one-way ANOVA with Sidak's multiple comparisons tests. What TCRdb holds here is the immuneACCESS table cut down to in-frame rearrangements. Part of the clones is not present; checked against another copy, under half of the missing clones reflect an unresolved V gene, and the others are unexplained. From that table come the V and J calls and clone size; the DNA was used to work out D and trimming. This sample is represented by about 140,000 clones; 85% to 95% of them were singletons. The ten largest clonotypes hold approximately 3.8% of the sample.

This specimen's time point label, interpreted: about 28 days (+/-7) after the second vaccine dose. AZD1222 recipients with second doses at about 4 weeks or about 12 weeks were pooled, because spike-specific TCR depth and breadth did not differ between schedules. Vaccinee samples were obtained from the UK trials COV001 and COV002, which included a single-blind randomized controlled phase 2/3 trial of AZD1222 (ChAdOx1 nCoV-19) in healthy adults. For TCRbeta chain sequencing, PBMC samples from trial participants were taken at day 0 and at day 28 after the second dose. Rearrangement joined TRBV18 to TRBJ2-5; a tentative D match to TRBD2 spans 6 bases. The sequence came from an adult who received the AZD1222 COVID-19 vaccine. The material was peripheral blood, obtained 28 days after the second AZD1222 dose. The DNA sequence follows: TGTGCCAGCTCACCACCAGGGACTTCTTCAACAGAGACCCAGTACTTC. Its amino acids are CASSPPGTSSTETQYF.